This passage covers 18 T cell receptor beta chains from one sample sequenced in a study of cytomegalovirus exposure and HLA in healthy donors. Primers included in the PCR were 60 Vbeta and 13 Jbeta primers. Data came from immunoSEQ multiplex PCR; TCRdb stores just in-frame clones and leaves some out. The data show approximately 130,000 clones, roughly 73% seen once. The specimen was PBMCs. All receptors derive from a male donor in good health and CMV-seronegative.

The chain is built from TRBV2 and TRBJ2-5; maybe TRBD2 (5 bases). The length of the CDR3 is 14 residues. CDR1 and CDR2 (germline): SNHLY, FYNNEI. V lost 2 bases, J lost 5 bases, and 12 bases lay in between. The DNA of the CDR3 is TGTGCCAGCAGTGAAAATCGAGGACTTGAGACCCAGTACTTC. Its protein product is CASSENRGLETQYF.

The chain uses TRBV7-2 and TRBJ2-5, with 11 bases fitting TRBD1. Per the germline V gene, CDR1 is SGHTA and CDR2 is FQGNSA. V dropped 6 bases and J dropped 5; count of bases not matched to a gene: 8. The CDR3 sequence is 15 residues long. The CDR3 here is CASRFGQGAWETQYF. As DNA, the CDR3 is TGTGCCAGCAGGTTCGGACAGGGGGCCTGGGAGACCCAGTACTTC. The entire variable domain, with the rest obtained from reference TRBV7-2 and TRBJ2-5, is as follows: GAGVSQSPSNKVTEKGKDVELRCDPISGHTALYWYRQSLGQGLEFLIYFQGNSAPDKSGLPSDRFSAERTGGSVSTLTIQRTQQEDSAVYLCASRFGQGAWETQYFGPGTRLLVL.

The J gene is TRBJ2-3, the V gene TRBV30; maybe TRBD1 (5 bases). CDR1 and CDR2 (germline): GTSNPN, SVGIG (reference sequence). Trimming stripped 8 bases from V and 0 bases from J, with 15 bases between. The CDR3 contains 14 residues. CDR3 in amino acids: CATDQGFSTDTQYF. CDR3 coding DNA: TGTGCCACGGACCAGGGTTTTAGCACAGATACGCAGTATTTT.

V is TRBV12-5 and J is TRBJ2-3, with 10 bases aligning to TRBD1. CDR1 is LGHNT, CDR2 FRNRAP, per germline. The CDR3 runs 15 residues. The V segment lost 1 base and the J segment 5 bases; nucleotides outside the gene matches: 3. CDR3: CASGLEGQGKDTQYF. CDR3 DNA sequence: TGTGCTAGTGGTTTGGAGGGACAGGGGAAAGATACGCAGTATTTT.

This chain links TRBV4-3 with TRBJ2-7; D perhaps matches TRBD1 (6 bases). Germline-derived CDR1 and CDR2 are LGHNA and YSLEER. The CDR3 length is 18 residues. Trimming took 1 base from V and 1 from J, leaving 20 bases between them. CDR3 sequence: CASSQGDKGYSISYEQYF. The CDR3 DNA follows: TGCGCCAGCAGCCAAGGGGACAAAGGTTACTCAATTTCCTACGAGCAGTACTTC.

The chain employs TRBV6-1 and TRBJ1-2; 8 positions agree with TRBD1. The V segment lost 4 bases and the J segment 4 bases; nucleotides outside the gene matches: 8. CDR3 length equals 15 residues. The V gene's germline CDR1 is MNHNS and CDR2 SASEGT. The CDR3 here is CASSGGQGGSYGYTF. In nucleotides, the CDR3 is TGTGCCAGCAGTGGCGGACAGGGAGGGTCCTATGGCTACACCTTC.

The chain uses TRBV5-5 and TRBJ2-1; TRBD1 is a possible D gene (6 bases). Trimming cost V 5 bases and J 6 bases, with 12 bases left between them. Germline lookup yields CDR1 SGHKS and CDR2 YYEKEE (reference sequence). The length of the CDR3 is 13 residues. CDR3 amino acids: CASSFQGLNEQFF. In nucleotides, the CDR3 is TGTGCCAGCAGTTTCCAGGGGCTCAATGAGCAGTTCTTC.

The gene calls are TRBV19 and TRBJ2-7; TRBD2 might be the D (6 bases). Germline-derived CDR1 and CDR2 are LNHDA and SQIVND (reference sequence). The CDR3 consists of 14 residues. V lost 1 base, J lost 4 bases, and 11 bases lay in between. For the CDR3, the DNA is TGTGCCAGTAGTATAGCCACGGGAGTATACGAGCAGTACTTC. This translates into CASSIATGVYEQYF.

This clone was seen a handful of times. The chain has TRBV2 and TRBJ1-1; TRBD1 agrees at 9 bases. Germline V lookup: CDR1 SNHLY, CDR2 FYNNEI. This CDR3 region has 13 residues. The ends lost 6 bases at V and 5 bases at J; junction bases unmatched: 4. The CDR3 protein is CASRGQGGTEAFF. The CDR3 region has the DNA TGTGCCAGCAGGGGACAGGGAGGTACTGAAGCTTTCTTT.

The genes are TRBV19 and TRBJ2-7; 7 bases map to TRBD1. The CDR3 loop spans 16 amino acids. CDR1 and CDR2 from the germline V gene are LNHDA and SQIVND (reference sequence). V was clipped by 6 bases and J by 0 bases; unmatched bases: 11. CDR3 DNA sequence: TGTGCCAGTAGCCTCAAACCGGGACAGAGCTCCTACGAGCAGTACTTC. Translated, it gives CASSLKPGQSSYEQYF. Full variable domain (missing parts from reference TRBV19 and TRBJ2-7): DGGITQSPKYLFRKEGQNVTLSCEQNLNHDAMYWYRQDPGQGLRLIYYSQIVNDFQKGDIAEGYSVSREKKESFPLTVTSAQKNPTAFYLCASSLKPGQSSYEQYFGPGTRLTVT.

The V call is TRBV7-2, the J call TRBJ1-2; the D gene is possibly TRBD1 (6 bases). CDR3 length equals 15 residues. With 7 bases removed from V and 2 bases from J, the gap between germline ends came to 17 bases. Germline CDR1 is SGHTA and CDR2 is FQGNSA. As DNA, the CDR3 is TGTGCCAGCAACAACCGGGGGGCAGGAAACTATGGCTACACCTTC. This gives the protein CASNNRGAGNYGYTF.

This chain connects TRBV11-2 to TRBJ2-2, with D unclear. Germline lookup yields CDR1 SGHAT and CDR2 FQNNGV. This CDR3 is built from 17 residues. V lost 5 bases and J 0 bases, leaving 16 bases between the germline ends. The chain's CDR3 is CASSPSVAAANTGELFF. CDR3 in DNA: TGTGCCAGCAGCCCTAGTGTGGCGGCTGCGAACACCGGGGAGCTGTTTTTT.

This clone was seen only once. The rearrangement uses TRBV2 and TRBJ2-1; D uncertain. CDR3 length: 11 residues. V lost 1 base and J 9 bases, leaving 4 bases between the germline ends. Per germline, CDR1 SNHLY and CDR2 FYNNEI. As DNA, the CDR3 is TGTGCCAGCAGTGAAGACTCTGAGCAGTTCTTC. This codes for CASSEDSEQFF.

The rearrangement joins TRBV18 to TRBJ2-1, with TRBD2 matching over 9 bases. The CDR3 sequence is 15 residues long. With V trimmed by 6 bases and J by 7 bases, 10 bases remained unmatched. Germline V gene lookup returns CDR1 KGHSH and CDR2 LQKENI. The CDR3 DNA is TGTGCCAGCTCGCTAACTCGCAGCGGGGGGAATGAGCAGTTCTTC. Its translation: CASSLTRSGGNEQFF.

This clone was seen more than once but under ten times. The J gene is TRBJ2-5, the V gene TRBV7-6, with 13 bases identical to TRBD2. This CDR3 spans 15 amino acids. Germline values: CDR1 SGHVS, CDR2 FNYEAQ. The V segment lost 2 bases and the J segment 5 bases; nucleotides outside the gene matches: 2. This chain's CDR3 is CASSLPGLAGETQYF. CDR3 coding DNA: TGTGCCAGCAGCTTACCGGGACTAGCGGGGGAGACCCAGTACTTC.

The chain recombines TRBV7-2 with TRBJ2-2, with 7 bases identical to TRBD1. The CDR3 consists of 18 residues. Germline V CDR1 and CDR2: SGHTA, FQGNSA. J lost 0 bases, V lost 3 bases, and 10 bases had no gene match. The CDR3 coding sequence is TGTGCCAGCAGCTTTCGTCCACAGGGGCCAACGAACACCGGGGAGCTGTTTTTT. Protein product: CASSFRPQGPTNTGELFF.

CDR3 bases: TGTGCCAGCAGTTATGAGGGGGGCAATCAGCCCCAGCATTTT. It codes for CASSYEGGNQPQHF. The chain employs TRBV6-6 and TRBJ1-5; TRBD1 might be the D (6 bases). This CDR3 has 14 residues. The germline V gene has CDR1 MNHNY and CDR2 SVGAGI (reference sequence). Trimming removed 3 bases at V and 2 bases at J, with 8 bases between.

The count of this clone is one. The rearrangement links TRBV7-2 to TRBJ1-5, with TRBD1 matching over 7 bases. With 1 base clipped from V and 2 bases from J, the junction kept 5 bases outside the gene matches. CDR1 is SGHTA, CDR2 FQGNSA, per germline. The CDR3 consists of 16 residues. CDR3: CASSLVAGGGNQPQHF. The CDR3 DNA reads TGTGCCAGCAGCTTAGTGGCAGGGGGTGGCAATCAGCCCCAGCATTTT.